This T cell receptor beta chain is drawn from a study of T cell responses to AZD1222 COVID-19 vaccine. Study-level findings and limits: The study found Spike-specific TCR breadth and depth rose after two AZD1222 doses. CD4 TCRs covered the whole spike, strongest at regions 160-218 and 743-854. Females outnumbered males among donors, who were mostly white British; clonal diversity was possibly underestimated.

Analyses pooled second doses at about 4 or about 12 weeks. Concerning this clone itself: Antigen unknown.

Repertoires were generated with immunoSEQ multiplex PCR, while TCRdb's copy carries only in-frame clones and drops some. Of 75,000 to 95,000 clones listed, approximately 89% are singletons. The V segment lost 4 bases and the J segment 4 bases; nucleotides outside the gene matches: 5. From germline, CDR1 is SNHLY and CDR2 FYNNEI. This CDR3 has 15 amino acids. Here the sequenced sample was peripheral blood, taken 28 days after the second AZD1222 dose. The J gene is TRBJ2-1, the V gene TRBV2, with 9 bases matching TRBD1. The receptor was derived from an adult who received the AZD1222 COVID-19 vaccine. The CDR3 sequence: CASSARDREYNEQFF. The CDR3 DNA sequence: TGTGCCAGCAGTGCTCGGGACAGGGAATACAATGAGCAGTTCTTC.